The entry below gives a single TCR beta chain sequence along with its context. This entry comes from a study of T cells in Graves' hyperthyroidism and ophthalmopathy. This CDR3 is built from 14 residues. In germline, CDR1 is SEHNR, CDR2 FQNEAQ (reference sequence). J was trimmed by 3 bases and V by 5 bases; bases with no gene match: 5. RNA transcripts provided the source from which TCR beta CDR3 regions were amplified. Initially, a first-round RT-PCR of the TCR CDR3 employed the HTBI primer set. In TCRdb, the multiplex PCR reads were re-called with MiXCR into one record per CDR3 protein. The table has hundreds of thousands of distinct CDR3 sequences, 45% seen once. Investigators excluded patients with uncontrolled infection, other autoimmune disease, pregnancy or lactation. Diagnoses were made from clinical symptoms, serum measures (thyroxine and TRAb), thyroid ultrasound and orbital computed tomography.

The chain has TRBV7-9 and TRBJ2-7; TRBD1 agrees at 9 bases. The sequence came from an adult man with Graves' disease, either hyperthyroidism or ophthalmopathy (not recorded which). Sequenced material: peripheral blood or thyroid tissue (not recorded which). The CDR3 DNA reads as TGTGCCAGCAGCCGTCCGGGACAGGGCTACGAGCAGTACTTC. Its protein product is CASSRPGQGYEQYF. Looking up the rest from reference TRBV7-9 and TRBJ2-7 gives the full variable domain: DTGVSQNPRHKITKRGQNVTFRCDPISEHNRLYWYRQTLGQGPEFLTYFQNEAQLEKSRLLSDRFSAERPKGSFSTLEIQRTEQGDSAMYLCASSRPGQGYEQYFGPGTRLTVT.